The clone carrying this T cell receptor (beta chain) was detected only a few times. These data come from a study of regulatory T cells in long-lasting Graves disease. The sample's time point: newly diagnosed GD, antithyroid drugs for less than 3 months. RNA from PBMCs was the source of the TCR library. With iRepertoire HTBI primers and Arm-PCR of CDR3 regions, TCR beta libraries were built. TCRdb itself ran the multiplex PCR reads through MiXCR, one entry per CDR3 protein. The table has roughly 500,000 distinct CDR3 sequences, 12% seen once. In germline, CDR1 is MDHEN, CDR2 SYDVKM. V shed 8 bases and J shed 4 bases, with 15 bases lying between them. This CDR3 has 14 amino acids. These data were also filed under a second study, of T cells in Graves' hyperthyroidism and ophthalmopathy. From that second work: Stable disease denoted Graves' hyperthyroidism without ophthalmopathy progression within 18 months. Based on clinical symptoms, serum thyroxine and TRAb, thyroid ultrasound and orbital computed tomography, diagnoses were reached.

This specimen was peripheral blood mononuclear cells (PBMCs), taken at new diagnosis, from a patient treated with antithyroid drugs. The clonotype was recovered from a woman aged 25 to 39 with Graves disease. The J gene is TRBJ1-5, the V gene TRBV28, with D unclear. CDR3 in DNA: TGTGCCAGCCACAGCGGGTGGCGGAATCAGCCCCAGCATTTT. It translates to CASHSGWRNQPQHF.